This T cell receptor beta chain was observed in a study of T cells in Graves' hyperthyroidism and ophthalmopathy. About the research overall: At initial diagnosis, before any treatment had begun, peripheral blood was obtained.

Amplification of TCR beta CDR3 regions was performed using RNA transcripts as template. In the first-round RT-PCR of the TCR CDR3, the HTBI primer set was used. TCRdb passed the multiplex PCR reads through MiXCR, listing each CDR3 protein once. This table has roughly 750,000 distinct CDR3 sequences, around 15% appearing once. Trimming shortened V by 1 base and J by 5 bases, and 9 bases separated the two germline ends. CDR3 length equals 14 residues. Germline V gives CDR1 SNHLY, CDR2 FYNNEI. Stable Graves' hyperthyroidism denoted no ophthalmopathy progression over 18 months. The study enrolled patients aged 18 to 65 with newly diagnosed hyperthyroidism of under 2 months' duration. Any patient presenting with uncontrolled infection, other autoimmune disease, pregnancy or lactation was left out.

The clonotype originates from a man between 18 and 29 years old with Graves' hyperthyroidism. Input material: blood. J is TRBJ2-1 and V is TRBV2, with TRBD1 as a possible D gene (5 bases). The CDR3 reads CASSEDWGHNEQFF. The CDR3 bases are TGTGCCAGCAGTGAAGATTGGGGCCACAATGAGCAGTTCTTC. Combining the CDR3 with reference TRBV2 and TRBJ2-1 gives the whole variable domain EPEVTQTPSHQVTQMGQEVILRCVPISNHLYFYWYRQILGQKVEFLVSFYNNEISEKSEIFDDQFSVERPDGSNFTLKIRSTKLEDSAMYFCASSEDWGHNEQFFGPGTRLTVL.